A selection of T cell receptor beta chains follows, all from one sample in a study of T cell responses to AZD1222 COVID-19 vaccine. Sequencing was performed with immunoSEQ multiplex PCR; in TCRdb, only in-frame clones are kept and a portion is missing. The table lists roughly 150,000 clones, about nine tenths of them singletons. Sequencing used peripheral blood, obtained 28 days after the second AZD1222 dose. These receptors originate from an adult who received the AZD1222 COVID-19 vaccine. CDR3s include the opening cysteine and the closing phenylalanine or tryptophan. A D gene is named only where the DNA matches it firmly. Where a row states a size, it is once, few, many or the class of an expanded clone; other rows omit it.

d_gene	v_gene	abundance	j_gene	CDR3nt	CDR3aa
TRBD1	TRBV5-6	once	TRBJ2-3	TGTGCCAGCAGCTTGACAGGGGGCCGTAGCACAGATACGCAGTATTTT	CASSLTGGRSTDTQYF
TRBD2	TRBV14	NA	TRBJ2-3	TGTGCCAGCAGCCCCCCCGGGGCTAGCGGGAGGCGCGATACGCAGTATTTT	CASSPPGASGRRDTQYF
NA	TRBV12-1	NA	TRBJ1-5	TGTGCCAGCGAGGGGGCGAATCAGCCCCAGCATTTT	CASEGANQPQHF
NA	TRBV4-3	once	TRBJ1-2	TGCGCCAGCAGCCAAGACCTAGAGCGGGGCTACACCTTC	CASSQDLERGYTF
TRBD2	TRBV7-2	NA	TRBJ2-3	TGTGCCAGCACCCACCAAAGCGGGAGTGGGGCAGATACGCAGTATTTT	CASTHQSGSGADTQYF
TRBD1	TRBV25-1	NA	TRBJ1-1	TGTGCCAGCAGTGATGGACAGGGCGCGAACACTGAAGCTTTCTTT	CASSDGQGANTEAFF
NA	TRBV19	NA	TRBJ1-5	TGTGCCAGTACCGGGGGCGGGAATCAGCCCCAGCATTTT	CASTGGGNQPQHF
TRBD2	TRBV15	NA	TRBJ2-5	TGTGCCACCAGCAGAGATCGACTAGCGGGAGAGACCCAGTACTTC	CATSRDRLAGETQYF
TRBD1	TRBV7-8	NA	TRBJ1-3	TGTGCCAGCGGACAGGGGTACGGAAACACCATATATTTT	CASGQGYGNTIYF
NA	TRBV11-2	NA	TRBJ2-6	TGTGCCAGCAGCTTAGGGAGGGCTGGGGCCAACGTCCTGACTTTC	CASSLGRAGANVLTF
NA	TRBV6-2/TRBV6-3	NA	TRBJ1-2	TGTGCCAGCAGTTCGGACAGCCGGGAGACATTGAGGTACACCTTC	CASSSDSRETLRYTF
NA	TRBV5-1	NA	TRBJ2-2	TGCGCCAGCAGCTTGGATGGGGGTCGTTACACCGGGGAGCTGTTTTTT	CASSLDGGRYTGELFF
NA	TRBV6-2/TRBV6-3	once	TRBJ2-1	TGTGCCAGCAGTTACCCAATCGGGGGGCCAACCTACAATGAGCAGTTCTTC	CASSYPIGGPTYNEQFF
TRBD2	TRBV10-3	NA	TRBJ2-1	TGTGCCATCCAAGCCAGCGGGGCGAGCTCCTACAATGAGCAGTTCTTC	CAIQASGASSYNEQFF
NA	TRBV27	NA	TRBJ2-2	TGTGCCAGCAGTTCGAACACCGGGGAGCTGTTTTTT	CASSSNTGELFF
TRBD1	TRBV28	NA	TRBJ2-5	TGTGCCAGCGCCCCTCCGGGACAGGGACCAGAGACCCAGTACTTC	CASAPPGQGPETQYF
NA	TRBV4-3	NA	TRBJ1-4	TGCGCCAGCAGCCGTACACAGGGTTTAAGAGAAAAACTGTTTTTT	CASSRTQGLREKLFF
NA	TRBV19	NA	TRBJ1-1	TGTGCCAGTAGTATTGGTGGGACGATGAACACTGAAGCTTTCTTT	CASSIGGTMNTEAFF
NA	TRBV6-5	NA	TRBJ1-2	TGTGCCAGCAGGATATCTGGGGGCAAGGTTGGTGGCTACACCTTC	CASRISGGKVGGYTF
NA	TRBV7-6	NA	TRBJ1-5	TGTGCCAGCAGCGCGGGGAGAAGCAATCAGCCCCAGCATTTT	CASSAGRSNQPQHF
NA	TRBV4-2	NA	TRBJ2-1	TGTGCCAGCAGCCAAGATCTTTTCCCCGGGGCGAACAATGAGCAGTTCTTC	CASSQDLFPGANNEQFF
NA	TRBV28	NA	TRBJ1-3	TGTGCCAGCCGATCAGGGAGCTCTGGAAACACCATATATTTT	CASRSGSSGNTIYF
NA	TRBV28	NA	TRBJ1-2	TGTGCCAGCTTTGGCGGAATAGTTTGGGGCTACACCTTC	CASFGGIVWGYTF
TRBD2	TRBV30	NA	TRBJ2-7	TGTGCCTGGAGTACCAGGCTAGCGGTGACCTACGAGCAGTACTTC	CAWSTRLAVTYEQYF
TRBD2	TRBV6-2/TRBV6-3	NA	TRBJ2-7	TGTGCCAGCAGTTACGCGAGGGTTGTAGCGGGAGGCGTTTTAAACTCCTACGAGCAGTACTTC	CASSYARVVAGGVLNSYEQYF
NA	TRBV10-3	NA	TRBJ1-1	TGTGCCCTTTCGAAGGCAGCGAACACTGAAGCTTTCTTT	CALSKAANTEAFF
NA	TRBV19	NA	TRBJ2-3	TGTGCCAGTAGTATTCAGGGTACAGATACGCAGTATTTT	CASSIQGTDTQYF
NA	TRBV7-2	NA	TRBJ1-3	TGTGCCAGCAGCACGGCCGAAACTGGAAACACCATATATTTT	CASSTAETGNTIYF
TRBD1	TRBV19	NA	TRBJ1-5	TGTGCCAGTAGTATGTTGAAGGGGGCGCGGGGTCAGCCCCAGCATTTT	CASSMLKGARGQPQHF
NA	TRBV12-3/TRBV12-4	NA	TRBJ2-7	TGTGCCAGCAGTTTAAAGGGCAGCTACGAGCAGTACTTC	CASSLKGSYEQYF
TRBD2	TRBV6-6	NA	TRBJ2-2	TGTGCCACCGCCGGAAGCGGGGGGGACACCGGGGAGCTGTTTTTT	CATAGSGGDTGELFF
NA	TRBV4-2	NA	TRBJ1-2	TGTGCCAGCAGCCAAGATTCAGGTATTAAGATTGTTGGCTACACCTTC	CASSQDSGIKIVGYTF
TRBD1	TRBV10-3	NA	TRBJ1-2	TGTGCCATCAGTGAGAGGGTGGGACAGCTCTATGGCTACACCTTC	CAISERVGQLYGYTF
TRBD2	TRBV5-1	NA	TRBJ2-5	TGCGCCAGCAGCTCGGGGACTAGCGGGGAGACCCAGTACTTC	CASSSGTSGETQYF
NA	TRBV21-1	NA	TRBJ2-7	TGTGCCAGCAGCAAAGAGGCTGGGCCGTTCAACGATCAAAAGAGCTCCTACGAGCAGTACTTC	CASSKEAGPFNDQKSSYEQYF
NA	TRBV29-1	few	TRBJ2-7	TGCAGCGTTGCAACAGGGTTGGGCTCCTACGAGCAGTACTTC	CSVATGLGSYEQYF
NA	TRBV19	NA	TRBJ1-2	TGTGCCAGTACATTTCCGGGAGTCTATGGCTACACCTTC	CASTFPGVYGYTF
TRBD2	TRBV18	NA	TRBJ2-7	TGTGCCAGCTCTTCTAGCGGGGATTACGAGCAGTACTTC	CASSSSGDYEQYF
NA	TRBV28	NA	TRBJ1-5	TGTGCCAGCAGTTCCTCCGGTCGGGATAGCAATCAGCCCCAGCATTTT	CASSSSGRDSNQPQHF
TRBD1	TRBV30	once	TRBJ1-6	TGTGCCCTGGCAGACCGGGACAGGGGAGGATCACCCCTCCACTTT	CALADRDRGGSPLHF
NA	TRBV27	NA	TRBJ1-6	TGTGCCAGCGCAGGGTGGGAAATATTCACCCTCCACTTT	CASAGWEIFTLHF
NA	TRBV19	NA	TRBJ1-1	TGTGCCAGTAGTGACAGTGAGAACACTGAAGCTTTCTTT	CASSDSENTEAFF
NA	TRBV19	NA	TRBJ1-4	TGTGCCAGTAGTCTCGCAGTTTGGCAAGGAGGGAAACTGTTTTTT	CASSLAVWQGGKLFF
NA	TRBV7-2	NA	TRBJ1-2	TGTGCCAGCAGCTCGCGACAGAGCTCCTATGGCTACACCTTC	CASSSRQSSYGYTF
TRBD1	TRBV13	NA	TRBJ1-4	TGTGCCAGCAGCCTAGGGACAGGGGGCGCAAGTGAAAAACTGTTTTTT	CASSLGTGGASEKLFF
TRBD1	TRBV7-9	NA	TRBJ1-2	TGTGCCAGCAGCTTCGGAGACGTTAGACAGGGCGGCTACACCTTC	CASSFGDVRQGGYTF
TRBD1	TRBV7-9	NA	TRBJ2-2	TGTGCCAGCAGCCTCATGACAGGGCTCACCGGGGAGCTGTTTTTT	CASSLMTGLTGELFF
NA	TRBV2	NA	TRBJ2-5	TGTGCCAGCAGTGGGCAGGGAGTAGAGACCCAGTACTTC	CASSGQGVETQYF
NA	TRBV27	NA	TRBJ2-2	TGTGCCAGCAGTTTATCGACCAGTTTGAGCACCGGGGAGCTGTTTTTT	CASSLSTSLSTGELFF
NA	TRBV30	NA	TRBJ2-2	TGTGCCTGGAGTATCCCCCGGGGGGCCGGGACCGGGGAGCTGTTTTTT	CAWSIPRGAGTGELFF
TRBD1	TRBV4-1	NA	TRBJ2-7	TGCGCCAGCAGCCAAGCTTGGGACAGGAGGTACGAGCAGTACTTC	CASSQAWDRRYEQYF